This T cell receptor beta chain was identified during a study of spatial heterogeneity in lung cancer. In its sample, this clonotype was seen many times. TCRdb reprocessed the 5' RACE reads with MiXCR, giving one entry per CDR3 protein. The table shows about 10,000 distinct CDR3 sequences, with roughly 4.3% occurring only once. Time point denoted: sample taken at primary tumor resection. Frozen PBMC, nontumor lung or tumor provided whole RNA, which was sequenced unsorted. Trimming took 5 bases from V and 7 from J, leaving 14 bases between them. In germline, CDR1 is SEHNR, CDR2 FQNEAQ (reference sequence). The CDR3 has 14 residues.

The sample was normal lung tissue next to the tumor, taken at surgery. This sequence originates from a male donor with early-stage non-small cell lung cancer. The chain uses TRBV7-9 and TRBJ1-4, with a possible D match to TRBD1 (5 bases). CDR3 DNA: TGTGCCAGCAGCCTGACAGCTACAAGTGAAAAACTGTTTTTT. Residues: CASSLTATSEKLFF.